A single sample gave rise to the 2 T cell receptor beta chains below, sequenced in a study of cytomegalovirus exposure and HLA in healthy donors. The PCR employed 60 Vbeta primers together with 13 Jbeta primers. Produced via immunoSEQ multiplex PCR; TCRdb's table is partial and in-frame only. Its table records 50,000 to 70,000 clones. Sequencing was performed on PBMCs. These receptors were obtained from a woman younger than 30 in good health and CMV-seronegative.

This chain uses TRBV4-2 with TRBJ2-1, with 9 nucleotides matching TRBD2. V dropped 1 base and J dropped 3; count of bases not matched to a gene: 1. Germline lookup yields CDR1 LGHNA and CDR2 YNFKEQ. This CDR3 spans 15 amino acids. The CDR3 nucleotides read TGTGCCAGCAGCCAAGGCGGGGGGGTCTACAATGAGCAGTTCTTC. It yields the protein CASSQGGGVYNEQFF.

The CDR3 nucleotides read TGCAGCGTTGGGGACAGGGGAAATGAAGCTTTCTTT. Its protein is CSVGDRGNEAFF. The J gene is TRBJ1-1, the V gene TRBV29-1; 10 bases line up with TRBD1. Germline V lookup: CDR1 SQVTM, CDR2 ANQGSEA. J lost 7 bases, V lost 4 bases, and 3 bases had no gene match. The CDR3 has 12 residues.